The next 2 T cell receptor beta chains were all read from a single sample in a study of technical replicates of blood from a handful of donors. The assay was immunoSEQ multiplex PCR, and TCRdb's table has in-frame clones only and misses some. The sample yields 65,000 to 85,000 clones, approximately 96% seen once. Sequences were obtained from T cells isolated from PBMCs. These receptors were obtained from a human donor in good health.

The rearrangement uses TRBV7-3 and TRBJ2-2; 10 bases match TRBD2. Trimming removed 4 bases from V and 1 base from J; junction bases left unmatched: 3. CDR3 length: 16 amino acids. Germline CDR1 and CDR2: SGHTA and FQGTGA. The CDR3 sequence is CASSSTSGLNTGELFF. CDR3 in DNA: TGTGCCAGCAGCTCGACTAGCGGGTTGAACACCGGGGAGCTGTTTTTT.

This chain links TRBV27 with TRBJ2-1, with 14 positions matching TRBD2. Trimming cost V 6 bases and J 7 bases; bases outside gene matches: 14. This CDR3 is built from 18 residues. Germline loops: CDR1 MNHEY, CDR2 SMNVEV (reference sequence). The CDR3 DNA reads TGTGCCAGCAGCCTTGGGGGACAGGGGACTAGCGGGAGTAATGAGCAGTTCTTC. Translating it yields CASSLGGQGTSGSNEQFF.